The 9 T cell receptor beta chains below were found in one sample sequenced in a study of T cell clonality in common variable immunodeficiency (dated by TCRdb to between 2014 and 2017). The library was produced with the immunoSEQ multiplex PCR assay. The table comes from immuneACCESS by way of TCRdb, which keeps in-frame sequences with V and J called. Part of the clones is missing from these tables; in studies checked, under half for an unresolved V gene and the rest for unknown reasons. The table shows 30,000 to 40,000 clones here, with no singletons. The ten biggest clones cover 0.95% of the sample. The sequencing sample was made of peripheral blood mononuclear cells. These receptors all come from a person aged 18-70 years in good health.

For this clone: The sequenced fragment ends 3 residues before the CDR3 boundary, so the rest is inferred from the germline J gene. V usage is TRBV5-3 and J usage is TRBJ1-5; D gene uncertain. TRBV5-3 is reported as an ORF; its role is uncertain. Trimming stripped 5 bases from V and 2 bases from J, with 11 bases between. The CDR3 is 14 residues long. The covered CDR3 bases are TGTGCCAGAAGTTGCGCAGGTGGCAATCAGCCC. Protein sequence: CARSCAGGNQP. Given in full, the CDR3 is CARSCAGGNQPQHF.

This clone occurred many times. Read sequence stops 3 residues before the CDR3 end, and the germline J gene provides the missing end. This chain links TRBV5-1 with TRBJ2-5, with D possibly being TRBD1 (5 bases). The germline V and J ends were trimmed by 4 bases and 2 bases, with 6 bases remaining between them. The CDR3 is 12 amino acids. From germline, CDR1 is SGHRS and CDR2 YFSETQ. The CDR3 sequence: CASSDSQETQYF. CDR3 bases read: TGCGCCAGCAGCGACAGTCAAGAGACC.

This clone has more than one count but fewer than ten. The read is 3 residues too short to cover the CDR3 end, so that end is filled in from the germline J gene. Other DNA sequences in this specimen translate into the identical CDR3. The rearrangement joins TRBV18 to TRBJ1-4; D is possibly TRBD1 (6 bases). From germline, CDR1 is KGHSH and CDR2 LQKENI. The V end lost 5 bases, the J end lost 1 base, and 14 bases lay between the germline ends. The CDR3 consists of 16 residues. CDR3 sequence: CASSDGQTLTNEKLFF. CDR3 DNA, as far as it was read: TGTGCCAGCTCAGATGGACAGACCCTAACTAATGAAAAA. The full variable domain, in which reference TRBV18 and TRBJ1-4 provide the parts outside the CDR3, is NAGVMQNPRHLVRRRGQEARLRCSPMKGHSHVYWYRQLPEEGLKFMVYLQKENIIDESGMPKERFSAEFPKEGPSILRIQQVVRGDSAAYFCASSDGQTLTNEKLFFGSGTQLSVL.

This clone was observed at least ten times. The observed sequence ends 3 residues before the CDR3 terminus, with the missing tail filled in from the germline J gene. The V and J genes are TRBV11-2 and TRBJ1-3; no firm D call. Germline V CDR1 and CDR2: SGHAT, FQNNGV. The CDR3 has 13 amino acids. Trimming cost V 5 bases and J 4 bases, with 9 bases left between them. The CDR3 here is CASSLRLGNTIYF. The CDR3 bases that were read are TGTGCCAGCAGCCTCAGATTAGGAAACACC.

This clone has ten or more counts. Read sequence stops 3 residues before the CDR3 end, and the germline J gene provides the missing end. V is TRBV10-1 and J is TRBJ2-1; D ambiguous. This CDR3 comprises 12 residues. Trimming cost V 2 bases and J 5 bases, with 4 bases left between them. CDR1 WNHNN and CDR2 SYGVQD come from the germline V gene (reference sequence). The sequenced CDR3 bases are TGCGCCAGCAGTGAGCAGAACAATGAG. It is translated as CASSEQNNE. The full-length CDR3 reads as CASSEQNNEQFF.

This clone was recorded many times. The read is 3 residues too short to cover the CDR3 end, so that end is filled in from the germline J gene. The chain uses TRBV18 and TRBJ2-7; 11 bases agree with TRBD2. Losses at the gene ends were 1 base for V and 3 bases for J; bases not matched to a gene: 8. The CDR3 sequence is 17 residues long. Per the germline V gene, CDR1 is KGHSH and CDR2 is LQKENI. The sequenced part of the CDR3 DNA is TGTGCCAGCTCACCACGACTAGCGGGAACCTCAGGCTACGAG. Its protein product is CASSPRLAGTSGYE. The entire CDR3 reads CASSPRLAGTSGYEQYF.

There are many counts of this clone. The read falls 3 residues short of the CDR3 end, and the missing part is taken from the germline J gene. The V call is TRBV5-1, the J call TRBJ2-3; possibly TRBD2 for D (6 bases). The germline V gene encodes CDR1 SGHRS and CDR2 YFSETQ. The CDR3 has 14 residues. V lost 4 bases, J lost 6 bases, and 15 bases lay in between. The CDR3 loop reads CASSGGELKDTQYF. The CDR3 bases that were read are TGCGCCAGCAGCGGAGGGGAGCTGAAGGATACG.

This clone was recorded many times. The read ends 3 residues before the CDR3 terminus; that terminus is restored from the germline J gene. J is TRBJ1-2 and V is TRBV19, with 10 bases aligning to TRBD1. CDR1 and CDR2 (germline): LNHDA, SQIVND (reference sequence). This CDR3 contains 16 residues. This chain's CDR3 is CASNLGQGSSQSGYTF. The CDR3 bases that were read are TGTGCCAGTAACCTGGGACAGGGGTCCTCCCAGTCCGGC.

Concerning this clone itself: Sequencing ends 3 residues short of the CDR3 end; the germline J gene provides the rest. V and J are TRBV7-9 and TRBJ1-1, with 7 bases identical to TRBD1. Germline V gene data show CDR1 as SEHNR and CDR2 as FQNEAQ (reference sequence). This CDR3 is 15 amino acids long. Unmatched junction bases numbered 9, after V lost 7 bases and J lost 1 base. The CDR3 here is CASKAPTGRNTEAFF. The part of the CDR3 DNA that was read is TGTGCCAGCAAAGCTCCGACAGGGAGGAACACTGAA.